The source of this TCR beta chain is a study of identical twins. Germline CDR1 SGHTA, CDR2 FQGNSA. CDR3 length equals 15 residues. V lost 5 bases to trimming and J lost 8 bases; unmatched junction nucleotides: 12. At least ten counts were recorded for this clonotype. TCRdb processed the 5' RACE reads anew with MiXCR; each CDR3 protein has one entry. This sample has under 500,000 distinct CDR3 sequences; 14% occur once, and the top ten carry approximately 1%. These data were likewise used in another study, on yellow fever vaccine responses in identical twins.

The sequenced sample consisted of CD4+ T cells sorted from blood. The source is a woman under 30 in good health. The chain couples TRBV7-2 to TRBJ2-1, with 7 nucleotides matching TRBD2. In DNA, the CDR3 is TGTGCCAGCAGCCCTGGGGGGGTTTGGGTGGATGAGCAGTTCTTC. This sequence encodes CASSPGGVWVDEQFF.